The next 2 T cell receptor beta chains were all read from a single sample in a study of shared clonotypes between healthy human individuals. Only in-frame clones appear in the TCRdb table, and some are missing; sequencing was by immunoSEQ multiplex PCR. The repertoire consists of 550,000 to 650,000 clones, with roughly 96% occurring once and the leading ten covering about 0.12%. CD45RO-negative, CCR7-selected cells formed the naive CD8 fraction, which excluded terminally differentiated effector memory CD45RA+ cells. Input material: naive CD8+ T cells sorted from blood. These receptors came from a woman in her 30s in good health.

This clone has only one observation. The gene calls are TRBV4-1 and TRBJ2-1; D not certain. The CDR3 is made up of 13 amino acids. Trimming cost V 4 bases and J 6 bases, with 10 bases left between them. The germline CDR1 and CDR2 sequences are MGHRA and YSYEKL. The CDR3 DNA is TGCGCCAGCAGCCCACGACTTGGCAATGAGCAGTTCTTC. Encoded protein: CASSPRLGNEQFF.

This clone was seen only once. The genes are TRBV28 and TRBJ1-2; 9 nucleotides agree with TRBD1. The V gene's germline CDR1 is MDHEN and CDR2 SYDVKM. The CDR3 is 15 amino acids. V shed 1 base, J shed 6 bases, and the junction held 6 bases outside the gene matches. CDR3: CASSLFTGGLHGYTF. The CDR3 nucleotides are TGTGCCAGCAGTTTATTTACAGGGGGCTTGCATGGCTACACCTTC.